These T cell receptor beta chains were read from a single sample in a study of T-cell memory formation after mild COVID-19. In TCRdb, the 5' RACE reads were re-called with MiXCR into one record per CDR3 protein. The table includes roughly 100,000 distinct CDR3 sequences, roughly 12% detected once. The specimen sequenced was PBMCs or a T cell subset sorted from them (not recorded which). These TCRs come from an adult woman who had mild COVID-19 (a few samples of this study predate the infection). Cell type and time point are not known. Each CDR3 is given with its conserved first and last residue. Fields, in order: J gene, D gene, clone size, V gene, CDR3 DNA, CDR3 protein. A D gene is named only where the DNA matches it firmly. The listing skips clone size in some rows; elsewhere it reads once, few, many or a size class.

J gene: TRBJ2-2; D gene: .; clone size: few; V gene: TRBV6-5; CDR3 DNA: TGTGCCAGCAGTCCCGGCCTAAGCAACACCGGGGAGCTGTTTTTT; CDR3 protein: CASSPGLSNTGELFF
J gene: TRBJ2-3; D gene: TRBD2; clone size: few; V gene: TRBV29-1; CDR3 DNA: TGCAGCGCCGACACTAGCGGAACCACAGATACGCAGTATTTT; CDR3 protein: CSADTSGTTDTQYF
J gene: TRBJ2-1; D gene: TRBD2; clone size: few; V gene: TRBV7-6; CDR3 DNA: TGTGCCAGCAGCTTAGCGTTAGCGGGAGGGTACAATGAGCAGTTCTTC; CDR3 protein: CASSLALAGGYNEQFF
J gene: TRBJ1-2; D gene: .; clone size: few; V gene: TRBV12-3/TRBV12-4; CDR3 DNA: TGTGCCAGCAGTCTTCGACAGAACCCTTATGGCTACACCTTC; CDR3 protein: CASSLRQNPYGYTF
J gene: TRBJ2-3; D gene: TRBD2; clone size: few; V gene: TRBV11-2; CDR3 DNA: TGTGCCAGCAGCTTAGTTGGCGGGAGGGCCGGTCCTGATACGCAGTATTTT; CDR3 protein: CASSLVGGRAGPDTQYF
J gene: TRBJ2-7; D gene: .; clone size: .; V gene: TRBV12-3/TRBV12-4; CDR3 DNA: TGTGCCAGCAGAGGAAAGGGGGCCTACGAGCAGTACTTC; CDR3 protein: CASRGKGAYEQYF
J gene: TRBJ2-2; D gene: .; clone size: many; V gene: TRBV12-3/TRBV12-4; CDR3 DNA: TGTGCCAGCAGTTTCGCGGTGGGCGGGGAGCTGTTTTTT; CDR3 protein: CASSFAVGGELFF
J gene: TRBJ2-1; D gene: .; clone size: few; V gene: TRBV20-1; CDR3 DNA: TGCAGTGCTAGAGATCGGAGCTACAATGAGCAGTTCTTC; CDR3 protein: CSARDRSYNEQFF
J gene: TRBJ2-5; D gene: TRBD1; clone size: .; V gene: TRBV27; CDR3 DNA: TGTGCCAGCAGTCAGGGGACAGGTTGGGATCAAGAGACCCAGTACTTC; CDR3 protein: CASSQGTGWDQETQYF
J gene: TRBJ2-2; D gene: .; clone size: .; V gene: TRBV12-3/TRBV12-4; CDR3 DNA: TGTGCCAGCAGTACCCGGGGGATGCCGAACACCGGGGAGCTGTTTTTT; CDR3 protein: CASSTRGMPNTGELFF
J gene: TRBJ1-1; D gene: .; clone size: few; V gene: TRBV6-5; CDR3 DNA: TGTGCCAGCAGTGGATGGATGGGGGAGAACACTGAAGCTTTCTTT; CDR3 protein: CASSGWMGENTEAFF
J gene: TRBJ1-1; D gene: .; clone size: .; V gene: TRBV12-3/TRBV12-4; CDR3 DNA: TGTGCCAGCAGTTTCGGGCAGGGTAGTACCGAAGCTTTCTTT; CDR3 protein: CASSFGQGSTEAFF
J gene: TRBJ2-3; D gene: TRBD2; clone size: .; V gene: TRBV4-1; CDR3 DNA: TGCGCCAGCAGCAACTTTGGCGGGGGGAGCACAGATACGCAGTATTTT; CDR3 protein: CASSNFGGGSTDTQYF
J gene: TRBJ2-7; D gene: TRBD1; clone size: .; V gene: TRBV5-1; CDR3 DNA: TGCGCCAGCAGCTTGGGCCCCGACAGGGGGGGAGAGCAGTACTTC; CDR3 protein: CASSLGPDRGGEQYF
J gene: TRBJ2-5; D gene: TRBD1; clone size: few; V gene: TRBV5-1; CDR3 DNA: TGCGCCAGCAGCTTGGGGACAGGGTTAGAGACCCAGTACTTC; CDR3 protein: CASSLGTGLETQYF
J gene: TRBJ2-7; D gene: .; clone size: many; V gene: TRBV29-1; CDR3 DNA: TGCAGCGTTGTAGCACCCAGCTCCTACGAGCAGTACTTC; CDR3 protein: CSVVAPSSYEQYF
J gene: TRBJ2-5; D gene: TRBD2; clone size: few; V gene: TRBV20-1; CDR3 DNA: TGCAGTGCTAGAGGGGCAGCGGGGGGGTACTGGGAAGAGACCCAGTACTTC; CDR3 protein: CSARGAAGGYWEETQYF
J gene: TRBJ2-7; D gene: TRBD1; clone size: .; V gene: TRBV9; CDR3 DNA: TGTGCCAGCAGCGTCCACATGACAGGGGTCCACGAGCAGTACTTC; CDR3 protein: CASSVHMTGVHEQYF
J gene: TRBJ2-1; D gene: .; clone size: .; V gene: TRBV6-5; CDR3 DNA: TGTGCCAGCAGTGAAGGCCGTGCGGGAATGGTCTATGAGCAGTTCTTC; CDR3 protein: CASSEGRAGMVYEQFF
J gene: TRBJ2-1; D gene: .; clone size: once; V gene: TRBV4-1; CDR3 DNA: TGCGCCAGCAGCCAAGACGCGGCCGTAGAGCAGTTCTTC; CDR3 protein: CASSQDAAVEQFF
J gene: TRBJ2-7; D gene: TRBD1; clone size: many; V gene: TRBV27; CDR3 DNA: TGTGCCAGCAGTCTGATTGAGCGGGGACAGGGGGAAGGTTGCTCCTACGAGCAGTACTTC; CDR3 protein: CASSLIERGQGEGCSYEQYF
J gene: TRBJ2-5; D gene: .; clone size: .; V gene: TRBV5-1; CDR3 DNA: TGCGCCAGCAGCTTGGATCGGGAGACCCAGTACTTC; CDR3 protein: CASSLDRETQYF
J gene: TRBJ2-1; D gene: TRBD1; clone size: many; V gene: TRBV24-1; CDR3 DNA: TGTGCCACGTCAGGGGGTCATGAGCAGTTCTTC; CDR3 protein: CATSGGHEQFF
J gene: TRBJ2-1; D gene: .; clone size: once; V gene: TRBV18; CDR3 DNA: TGTGCCAGCTCACCAAGCGACAGGAGCTCCTACAATGAGCAGTTCTTC; CDR3 protein: CASSPSDRSSYNEQFF
J gene: TRBJ2-1; D gene: .; clone size: .; V gene: TRBV29-1; CDR3 DNA: TGCAGCGTTGAAAGTCACGGTCTCTCCAATGAGCAGTTCTTC; CDR3 protein: CSVESHGLSNEQFF
J gene: TRBJ1-1; D gene: .; clone size: few; V gene: TRBV9; CDR3 DNA: TGTGCCAGCAGCCCACCCGGGGGGAACACTGAAGCTTTCTTT; CDR3 protein: CASSPPGGNTEAFF
J gene: TRBJ2-1; D gene: .; clone size: few; V gene: TRBV7-9; CDR3 DNA: TGTGCCAGCAGCTTACCGGGCAATGAGCAGTTCTTC; CDR3 protein: CASSLPGNEQFF
J gene: TRBJ2-1; D gene: .; clone size: .; V gene: TRBV5-1; CDR3 DNA: TGCGCCAGCAGCTTGGCCGCGGGGACAGCCTATGAGCAGTTCTTC; CDR3 protein: CASSLAAGTAYEQFF
J gene: TRBJ2-1; D gene: .; clone size: .; V gene: TRBV7-9; CDR3 DNA: TGTGCCAGCAGCTTACAGGCCAATGAGCAGTTCTTC; CDR3 protein: CASSLQANEQFF
J gene: TRBJ2-1; D gene: TRBD1; clone size: .; V gene: TRBV7-2; CDR3 DNA: TGTGCCAGCAGCTTGGGGACAGTTTACAATGAGCAGTTCTTC; CDR3 protein: CASSLGTVYNEQFF
J gene: TRBJ2-5; D gene: TRBD2; clone size: few; V gene: TRBV2; CDR3 DNA: TGTGCCAGTTCGACTAGCGGCCAAGAGACCCAGTACTTC; CDR3 protein: CASSTSGQETQYF
J gene: TRBJ2-2; D gene: .; clone size: .; V gene: TRBV10-3; CDR3 DNA: TGTGCCATCTCCGCCAACACTGGTTTGAACACCGGGGAGCTGTTTTTT; CDR3 protein: CAISANTGLNTGELFF
J gene: TRBJ1-1; D gene: .; clone size: few; V gene: TRBV4-1; CDR3 DNA: TGCGCCAGCAGCCAAGATCCACGTTCTGAAGCTTTCTTT; CDR3 protein: CASSQDPRSEAFF
J gene: TRBJ2-5; D gene: .; clone size: .; V gene: TRBV7-2; CDR3 DNA: TGTGCCAGCAGCCCTCAGGACGCAGAGACCCAGTACTTC; CDR3 protein: CASSPQDAETQYF
J gene: TRBJ2-7; D gene: TRBD2; clone size: .; V gene: TRBV2; CDR3 DNA: TGTGCCAGCACCGTACTAGCGGCGAAAAGCTCCTACGAGCAGTACTTC; CDR3 protein: CASTVLAAKSSYEQYF
J gene: TRBJ1-1; D gene: .; clone size: .; V gene: TRBV7-2; CDR3 DNA: TGTGCCAGCAGCCGAGGGGCAGGATTCATGAACACTGAAGCTTTCTTT; CDR3 protein: CASSRGAGFMNTEAFF
J gene: TRBJ2-2; D gene: TRBD2; clone size: .; V gene: TRBV3-1; CDR3 DNA: TGTGCCAGCAGCCAAGCTGCGAGACTAGCGGGGTCCGGGGAGCTGTTTTTT; CDR3 protein: CASSQAARLAGSGELFF
J gene: TRBJ1-5; D gene: TRBD1; clone size: .; V gene: TRBV6-1; CDR3 DNA: TGTGCCAGCAGTGAATGGGACAGATCTAGCAATCAGCCCCAGCATTTT; CDR3 protein: CASSEWDRSSNQPQHF
J gene: TRBJ2-7; D gene: .; clone size: many; V gene: TRBV7-6; CDR3 DNA: TGTGCCAGCAGCCAGGATGGTGAGCAGTACTTC; CDR3 protein: CASSQDGEQYF
J gene: TRBJ2-2; D gene: .; clone size: few; V gene: TRBV12-3/TRBV12-4; CDR3 DNA: TGTGCCAGCAGTTCCCACCAGCGGGTACAGAACACCGGGGAGCTGTTTTTT; CDR3 protein: CASSSHQRVQNTGELFF
J gene: TRBJ2-1; D gene: .; clone size: few; V gene: TRBV9; CDR3 DNA: TGTGCCAGCAGCGCACGGACAGATTACAATGAGCAGTTCTTC; CDR3 protein: CASSARTDYNEQFF
J gene: TRBJ2-6; D gene: .; clone size: .; V gene: TRBV7-6; CDR3 DNA: TGTGCCAGCAGCTTCCTTCTCGGCTCTGGGGCCAACGTCCTGACTTTC; CDR3 protein: CASSFLLGSGANVLTF
J gene: TRBJ2-7; D gene: .; clone size: .; V gene: TRBV24-1; CDR3 DNA: TGTGCCACCAGTGATCCTCAGGGTAGCGCCTACGAGCAGTACTTC; CDR3 protein: CATSDPQGSAYEQYF
J gene: TRBJ2-5; D gene: .; clone size: .; V gene: TRBV7-3; CDR3 DNA: TGTGCCAGCAGCTTAGTGGAGGGCCATGAGACCCAGTACTTC; CDR3 protein: CASSLVEGHETQYF